The source of this T cell receptor beta chain is a study of cytomegalovirus exposure and HLA in healthy donors. Study outcomes and limitations: Only CMV serostatus was available as immune exposure information.

PCR primers comprised 60 Vbeta and 13 Jbeta primers. The table came from immunoSEQ multiplex PCR; TCRdb's copy has only in-frame clones and leaves some out. The sample lists about 140,000 clones; 82% were seen once. Concerning this clone itself: The target antigen is unknown.

V lost 5 bases to trimming and J lost 0 bases; unmatched junction nucleotides: 1. Germline V CDR1 and CDR2: MNHNY, SVGAGI (reference sequence). The CDR3 sequence is 14 residues long. Sequencing was performed on PBMCs. The rearrangement joins TRBV6-6 to TRBJ1-5; 7 nucleotides match TRBD1. This sequence was found in a man aged 18 to 29 in good health and CMV-seropositive. The CDR3 protein is CASSGQDSNQPQHF. Here the CDR3 DNA reads TGTGCCAGCAGTGGACAGGATAGCAATCAGCCCCAGCATTTT.